The 9 T cell receptor beta chains given below trace back to one sample, sequenced in a study of shared T cell receptors in the human thymus. Some clones are missing from TCRdb's copy, which holds only in-frame ones; the method was immunoSEQ multiplex PCR. This sample has under 850,000 clones, with over 75% found just once. These data also formed part of another study, on human thymus T cells.

Material: thymocytes. Receptors were obtained from a boy under two years old with a congenital heart defect.

This chain joins TRBV27 and TRBJ2-5, with TRBD1 matching over 9 bases. Looked up from germline, CDR1 is MNHEY and CDR2 is SMNVEV (reference sequence). With V trimmed by 2 bases and J by 5 bases, 6 bases remained unmatched. The CDR3 consists of 15 residues. Written as DNA, the CDR3 is TGTGCCAGCAGTTTACACAGGGGGCAATTGGAGACCCAGTACTTC. Amino acids: CASSLHRGQLETQYF.

The chain couples TRBV30 to TRBJ1-1; 10 bases are a match to TRBD1. After removal of 5 bases from V and 1 base from J, the junction contained 10 bases not matched to a gene. This CDR3 spans 16 amino acids. Germline CDR1 GTSNPN, CDR2 SVGIG (reference sequence). CDR3: CAWPHRTGGTNTEAFF. CDR3 DNA sequence: TGTGCCTGGCCTCACCGGACAGGGGGAACGAACACTGAAGCTTTCTTT.

V usage is TRBV15 and J usage is TRBJ2-7; D may correspond to TRBD1 or TRBD2 (6 bases each). The CDR3 runs 15 residues. The germline V gene has CDR1 LNHNV and CDR2 YYDKDF (reference sequence). Deletions cut 5 bases from V and 2 bases from J, with 16 bases between. CDR3 in amino acids: CATSRGGLRAYEQYF. In DNA, the CDR3 is TGTGCCACCAGCCGAGGGGGGCTCCGAGCCTACGAGCAGTACTTC. Together with reference TRBV15 and TRBJ2-7, the CDR3 gives the full variable domain: DAMVIQNPRYQVTQFGKPVTLSCSQTLNHNVMYWYQQKSSQAPKLLFHYYDKDFNNEADTPDNFQSRRPNTSFCFLDIRSPGLGDTAMYLCATSRGGLRAYEQYFGPGTRLTVT.

The chain joins TRBV27 to TRBJ2-7; 7 bases map to TRBD1. The CDR3 runs to 15 residues. Germline CDR1 and CDR2: MNHEY and SMNVEV (reference sequence). With 5 bases clipped from V and 2 bases from J, the junction kept 9 bases outside the gene matches. DNA for the CDR3: TGTGCCAGCAGTCCAAGGGACAGCGTTACCTACGAGCAGTACTTC. It is translated as CASSPRDSVTYEQYF.

This sequence joins TRBV2 and TRBJ1-2; 7 bases map to TRBD1. The germline gives CDR1 SNHLY, CDR2 FYNNEI. V lost 5 bases to trimming and J lost 4 bases; unmatched junction nucleotides: 10. The CDR3 is made up of 15 amino acids. This CDR3 reads CASSKGAGGTYGYTF. CDR3 sequence (DNA): TGTGCCAGCAGTAAAGGGGCAGGGGGAACCTATGGCTACACCTTC. The entire variable domain, with the rest obtained from reference TRBV2 and TRBJ1-2, is as follows: EPEVTQTPSHQVTQMGQEVILRCVPISNHLYFYWYRQILGQKVEFLVSFYNNEISEKSEIFDDQFSVERPDGSNFTLKIRSTKLEDSAMYFCASSKGAGGTYGYTFGSGTRLTVV.

The rearrangement joins TRBV5-1 to TRBJ2-5; TRBD2 is a possible D gene (5 bases). CDR3 length: 14 amino acids. CDR1 is SGHRS, CDR2 YFSETQ, per germline. Trimming pared 0 bases from V and 5 bases from J, leaving 11 bases between. CDR3 in amino acids: CASSLAGDGETQYF. Here the CDR3 DNA reads TGCGCCAGCAGCTTGGCCGGGGATGGGGAGACCCAGTACTTC.

V and J are TRBV4-1 and TRBJ2-1; 10 nucleotides line up with TRBD2. The germline gives CDR1 MGHRA, CDR2 YSYEKL. The CDR3 consists of 19 residues. V lost 0 bases and J lost 1; bases outside the gene matches: 9. The CDR3 region has the DNA TGCGCCAGCAGCCAAGAGGTTAGGACTAGCGGTGCATCCTACAATGAGCAGTTCTTC. The encoded protein is CASSQEVRTSGASYNEQFF.

The chain recombines TRBV6-6 with TRBJ2-7, with D perhaps matching TRBD1 (6 bases). V lost 3 bases to trimming and J lost 2 bases, with 11 bases between them. Germline values: CDR1 MNHNY, CDR2 SVGAGI (reference sequence). The CDR3 totals 14 residues. This CDR3 reads CASSYVDSPYEQYF. For the CDR3, the DNA is TGTGCCAGCAGTTATGTGGACAGTCCCTACGAGCAGTACTTC.

This clone came up a few times. V is TRBV4-2 and J is TRBJ1-5; 7 nucleotides match TRBD1. Germline CDR1 reads LGHNA; CDR2 reads YNFKEQ. The junction had 21 bases not matched to a gene; V was cut back by 8 bases and J by 11 bases. The CDR3 is 16 residues long. For the CDR3, the DNA is TGTGCCAGCGGTGAAAGGGGGCCACACGCCACAAGGTCCCAGCATTTT. This gives the protein CASGERGPHATRSQHF.